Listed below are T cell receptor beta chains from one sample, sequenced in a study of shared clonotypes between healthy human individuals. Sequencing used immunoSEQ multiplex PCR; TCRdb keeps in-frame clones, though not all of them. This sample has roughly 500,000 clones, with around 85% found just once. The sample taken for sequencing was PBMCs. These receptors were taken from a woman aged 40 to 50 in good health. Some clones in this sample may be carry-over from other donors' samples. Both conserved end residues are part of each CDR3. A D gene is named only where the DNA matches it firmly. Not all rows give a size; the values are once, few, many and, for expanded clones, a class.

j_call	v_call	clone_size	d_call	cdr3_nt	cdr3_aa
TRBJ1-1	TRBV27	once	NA	TGTGCCAGCAGTTTTTCCAGGGACACTGAAGCTTTCTTT	CASSFSRDTEAFF
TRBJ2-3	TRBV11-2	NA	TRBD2	TGTGCCAGCAGCTTATTCCTGGGAGGGCCCACAGATACGCAGTATTTT	CASSLFLGGPTDTQYF
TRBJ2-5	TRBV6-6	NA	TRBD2	TGTGCCACTTGGGGGACTAGCGGGAGCGAGACCCAGTACTTC	CATWGTSGSETQYF
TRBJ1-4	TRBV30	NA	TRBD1	TGTGCCTGGAGCCACTTCGACAGGGCAGACCGCGAAAAACTGTTTTTT	CAWSHFDRADREKLFF
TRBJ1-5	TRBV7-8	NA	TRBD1	TGTGCCAGCAGCCGGGACAGGGGGCTTCAGCCCCAGCATTTT	CASSRDRGLQPQHF
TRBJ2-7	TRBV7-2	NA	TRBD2	TGTGCCAGCAGCTTTAGGACTAGCGGGAGGCCCTCCTACGAGCAGTACTTC	CASSFRTSGRPSYEQYF
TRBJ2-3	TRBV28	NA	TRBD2	TGTGCCAGCAGTTTTGGACTAGCGGGACGAGAGTTTGGTCCGGATACGCAGTATTTT	CASSFGLAGREFGPDTQYF
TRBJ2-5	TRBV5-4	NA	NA	TGTGCCAGCAGCTTGGATTTGGAGACCCAGTACTTC	CASSLDLETQYF
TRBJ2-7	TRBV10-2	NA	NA	TGCGCCAGCAGTGACGGCTTGAAGGAGCGGGCCAGATTCTACGAGCAGTACTTC	CASSDGLKERARFYEQYF
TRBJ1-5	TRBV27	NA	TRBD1	TGTGCCAGCAGTTTATCGGGGACAGGGGGCAATCAGCCCCAGCATTTT	CASSLSGTGGNQPQHF
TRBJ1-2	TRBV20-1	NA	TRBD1	TGCAGTGCCGACAGGGAACATGGCTACACCTTC	CSADREHGYTF
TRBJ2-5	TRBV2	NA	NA	TGTGCCAGCAGTGCCTCCAGAGGGCCAGAGACCCAGTACTTC	CASSASRGPETQYF
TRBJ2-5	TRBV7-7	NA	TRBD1	TGTGCCAGCAGCTTTCGAGGACAGGCCGAAGAGACCCAGTACTTC	CASSFRGQAEETQYF
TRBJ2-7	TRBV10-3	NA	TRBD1	TGTGCCAGCAGAGATCCAGGGACAGGGGACTACGAGCAGTACTTC	CASRDPGTGDYEQYF
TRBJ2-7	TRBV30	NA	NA	TGTGCCTGGAGAGAGGCAGTTTCCTACGAGCAGTACTTC	CAWREAVSYEQYF
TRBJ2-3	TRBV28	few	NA	TGTGCCAGCAGTTTGGGTCGGGATAGCACAGATACGCAGTATTTT	CASSLGRDSTDTQYF
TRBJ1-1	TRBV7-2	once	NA	TGTGCCAGCAGTCGTACCAGACAGCTGAACACTGAAGCTTTCTTT	CASSRTRQLNTEAFF
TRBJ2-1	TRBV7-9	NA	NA	TGTGCCAGCAGCTCCTGGACGGGCAGGACCTACAATGAGCAGTTCTTC	CASSSWTGRTYNEQFF
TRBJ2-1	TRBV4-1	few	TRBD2	TGCGCCAGCAGCCAAGTTCCCAGCGGGGTGGATGAGCAGTTCTTC	CASSQVPSGVDEQFF
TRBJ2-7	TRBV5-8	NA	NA	TGTGCCAGCAGCTTGGGGCAGGGAAGTGCGGTTTTCTCCTACGAGCAGTACTTC	CASSLGQGSAVFSYEQYF
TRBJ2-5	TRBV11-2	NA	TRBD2	TGTGCCAGCGGGGGGGAGGAGACCCAGTACTTC	CASGGEETQYF
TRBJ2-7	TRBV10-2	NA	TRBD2	TGCGCCAGCAGTGATTTCGGTGGCGGGAGGTCCTACGAGCAGTACTTC	CASSDFGGGRSYEQYF
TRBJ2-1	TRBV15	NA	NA	TGTGCCACCAGCCTCCCGCCGGGGGCCCCAAACAATGAGCAGTTCTTC	CATSLPPGAPNNEQFF
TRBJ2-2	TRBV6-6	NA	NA	TGTGCCAGCAGGTCAGGGACGAACACCGGGGAGTTGTTTTTT	CASRSGTNTGELFF
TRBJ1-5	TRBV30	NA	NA	TGTGCCTGGGGTACCGGCCCACAAAATCAGCCCCAGCATTTT	CAWGTGPQNQPQHF
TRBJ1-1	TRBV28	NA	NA	TGTGCCAGGGGGAACAGGGAAGCTTTCTTT	CARGNREAFF